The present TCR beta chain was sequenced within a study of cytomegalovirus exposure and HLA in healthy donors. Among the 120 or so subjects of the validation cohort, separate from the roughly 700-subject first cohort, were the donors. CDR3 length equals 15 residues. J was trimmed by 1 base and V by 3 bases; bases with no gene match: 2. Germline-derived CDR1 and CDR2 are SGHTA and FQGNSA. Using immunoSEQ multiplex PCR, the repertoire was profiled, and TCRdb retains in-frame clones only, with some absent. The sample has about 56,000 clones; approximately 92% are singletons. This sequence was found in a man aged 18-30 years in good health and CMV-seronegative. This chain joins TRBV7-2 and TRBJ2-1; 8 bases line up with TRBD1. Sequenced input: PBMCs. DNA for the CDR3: TGTGCCAGCAGCTTCGACAGGGGATCCTACAATGAGCAGTTCTTC. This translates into CASSFDRGSYNEQFF.